The 16 T cell receptor beta chains below all came from one sample that was sequenced in a study of CD8+CD57+ T cells in acquired aplastic anemia. Profiling of TCR beta VDJ combinations and CDR3 sequences used genomic DNA as template. A single record per CDR3 protein comes from TCRdb applying MiXCR to the reads. This repertoire shows about 110,000 distinct CDR3 sequences, 50% to 65% found once; its top ten account for around 32%. The sequencing input was sorted CD4+, CD8+, or CD8+CD57+ T cells (not recorded which) from PBMCs. These receptor sequences come from a human donor in good health, serving as a control.

The chain has TRBV25-1 and TRBJ2-7; a weak D match, TRBD2 (6 bases). CDR1 MGHDK and CDR2 SYGVNS come from the germline V gene. The V gene lost 4 bases and the J gene lost 1 base, with 11 bases spanning the gap. This CDR3 spans 14 amino acids. DNA for the CDR3: TGTGCCAGCAGTGGGGGGGACGGTTCCTACGAGCAGTACTTC. It yields the protein CASSGGDGSYEQYF.

The rearrangement links TRBV29-1 to TRBJ2-7; D unresolved. CDR3 length equals 13 residues. Germline CDR1 reads SQVTM; CDR2 reads ANQGSEA. V lost 4 bases and J 0 bases, leaving 10 bases between the germline ends. CDR3 DNA: TGCAGCGTTGTCGGCGGTCACTCCTACGAGCAGTACTTC. Translated: CSVVGGHSYEQYF.

The count of this clonotype is one. One end of the junction does not line up with germline, which may come from a read error. The rearrangement links TRBV20-1 to TRBJ2-5; perhaps D is TRBD1 or TRBD2 (6 bases each). CDR3 size: 17 residues. Germline lookup yields CDR1 DFQATT and CDR2 SNEGSKA (reference sequence). CDR3 sequence reads: CRARGTDGRGPQETQYF. The DNA for the CDR3 is TGCAGGGCTAGGGGGACGGACGGGCGGGGACCCCAAGAGACCCAGTACTTC.

The table lists this clonotype with many counts. The chain recombines TRBV12-3 or TRBV12-4 with TRBJ2-7, with TRBD1 as a possible D gene (5 bases). Trimming cost V 3 bases and J 6 bases, with 15 bases left between them. This CDR3 region has 14 residues. CDR3 nucleotides: TGTGCCAGCAGTTTGCTGCAGGGCCTCGTCGAGCAGTACTTC. It specifies CASSLLQGLVEQYF.

This clonotype was found once. The chain combines TRBV12-3 or TRBV12-4 with TRBJ2-7; D not resolved. The CDR3 spans 11 residues. V lost 6 bases, J lost 5 bases, and 8 bases lay in between. The DNA of the CDR3 is TGTGCCAGCAGCAAGAATAACGAGCAGTACTTC. It codes for CASSKNNEQYF.

This clonotype was recorded at least ten times. The chain combines TRBV6-2 or TRBV6-3 with TRBJ1-1; no definite D call. CDR3 length: 12 amino acids. Germline CDR1 and CDR2: MNHEY and SVGEGT. V gave up 4 bases and J gave up 7 bases, with 10 bases separating them. The CDR3 protein is CASSLGPVEAFF. CDR3 bases: TGTGCCAGCAGTTTAGGGCCGGTTGAAGCTTTCTTT.

The J gene is TRBJ2-3, the V gene TRBV7-3; D not certain. Trimming stripped 10 bases from V and 6 bases from J, with 11 bases between. Germline V lookup: CDR1 SGHTA, CDR2 FQGTGA. This CDR3 is built from 11 residues. The CDR3 loop reads CAISGPDTQYF. As DNA, the CDR3 is TGTGCCATCAGTGGGCCGGATACGCAGTATTTT.

This chain links TRBV20-1 with TRBJ1-1; D gene uncertain. Germline V gene data show CDR1 as DFQATT and CDR2 as SNEGSKA (reference sequence). The germline V and J ends were trimmed by 5 bases and 1 base, with 8 bases remaining between them. This CDR3 contains 12 residues. This CDR3 reads CSALSWNTEAFF. CDR3 DNA: TGCAGTGCTCTCTCATGGAACACTGAAGCTTTCTTT.

The chain couples TRBV10-1 to TRBJ2-1; 11 positions agree with TRBD2. There are 14 residues in the CDR3. In germline, CDR1 is WNHNN, CDR2 SYGVQD (reference sequence). Losses at the gene ends were 7 bases for V and 5 bases for J; bases not matched to a gene: 4. The CDR3 region has the DNA TGCGCCAGCAATTTAGCGGGGGGGGACAATGAGCAGTTCTTC. Encoded protein: CASNLAGGDNEQFF.

This clonotype showed up many times. The J gene is TRBJ1-2, the V gene TRBV29-1; 7 bases match TRBD1. The CDR3 has 16 residues. Germline CDR1 reads SQVTM; CDR2 reads ANQGSEA. The J segment lost 5 bases and the V segment lost 0 bases, leaving 12 bases of the junction unmatched. In DNA, the CDR3 is TGCAGCGTTGAAGATCCAAGACAGGGAGTCGGGTATGGCTACACCTTC. Protein: CSVEDPRQGVGYGYTF.

With regard to this clonotype: Since the CDR3 does not end with the conserved phenylalanine or tryptophan, this likely comes from a read error. This rearrangement joins TRBV25-1 to TRBJ1-1; unclear D gene. Looked up from germline, CDR1 is MGHDK and CDR2 is SYGVNS. V shed 4 bases and J shed 2 bases, with 11 bases lying between them. This CDR3 comprises 14 residues. The DNA for the CDR3 is TGTGCCAGCAGTGTGGCGGGGAGTAACACTGAAGCTTTCCTT. Translation gives CASSVAGSNTEAFL.

This clonotype showed up many times. This chain joins TRBV7-2 and TRBJ2-7, with D uncertain. Looked up from germline, CDR1 is SGHTA and CDR2 is FQGNSA. The ends were cut back, 5 bases at V and 2 bases at J, with 10 bases in the middle. This CDR3 has 13 amino acids. The CDR3 coding sequence is TGTGCCAGCAGCCCCGGCCCCACCTACGAGCAGTACTTC. It specifies CASSPGPTYEQYF.

The V and J genes are TRBV29-1 and TRBJ2-5; TRBD1 matches at 8 bases. CDR3 size: 11 residues. The V segment lost 7 bases and the J segment 5 bases; nucleotides outside the gene matches: 3. Germline CDR1 and CDR2: SQVTM and ANQGSEA. Written as DNA, the CDR3 is TGCAGCGCTCGGACAGGGGAGACCCAGTACTTC. It is translated as CSARTGETQYF. Together with reference TRBV29-1 and TRBJ2-5, the CDR3 gives the full variable domain: SAVISQKPSRDICQRGTSLTIQCQVDSQVTMMFWYRQQPGQSLTLIATANQGSEATYESGFVIDKFPISRPNLTFSTLTVSNMSPEDSSIYLCSARTGETQYFGPGTRLLVL.

The chain couples TRBV29-1 to TRBJ2-5, with 8 bases lining up with TRBD2. Germline V lookup: CDR1 SQVTM, CDR2 ANQGSEA. Trimming took 6 bases from V and 2 from J; bases not matched to a gene: 8. The CDR3 length is 14 residues. This CDR3 is CSVAIAGPQETQYF. For the CDR3, the DNA is TGCAGCGTCGCAATAGCGGGGCCACAAGAGACCCAGTACTTC.

This clonotype was seen once. A much larger clone lies one base from this, so it may be a read error. The chain uses TRBV29-1 and TRBJ2-5; 9 positions match TRBD1. The length of the CDR3 is 14 residues. Germline V gene lookup returns CDR1 SQVTM and CDR2 ANQGSEA. The CDR3 reads CSVTNLDRGKTQCF. The CDR3 coding sequence is TGCAGCGTTACGAACTTGGACAGGGGAAAGACCCAGTGCTTC. Full variable domain (remainder filled in from reference TRBV29-1 and TRBJ2-5): SAVISQKPSRDICQRGTSLTIQCQVDSQVTMMFWYRQQPGQSLTLIATANQGSEATYESGFVIDKFPISRPNLTFSTLTVSNMSPEDSSIYLCSVTNLDRGKTQCFGPGTRLLVL.

The V gene is TRBV7-9, the J gene TRBJ2-3; D gene unclear. The CDR3 is 13 amino acids. The germline V gene encodes CDR1 SEHNR and CDR2 FQNEAQ (reference sequence). The V gene lost 4 bases and the J gene lost 5 bases, with 10 bases spanning the gap. The CDR3 is CASSSTGGDTQYF. The CDR3 DNA reads as TGTGCCAGCAGCTCCACCGGTGGAGATACGCAGTATTTT.